This T cell receptor beta chain came from a study of long-term antiretroviral therapy in people with HIV. This CDR3 region has 12 residues. With 4 bases removed from V and 5 bases from J, the gap between germline ends came to 9 bases. Germline V CDR1 and CDR2: SGHRS, YFSETQ. Running of the v3.0 immunoSEQ assay took place at survey level. This table comes from immunoSEQ multiplex PCR, and its TCRdb copy is limited to in-frame clones, with some not included. Counted here are around 13,000 clones, 80% occurring once; the ten biggest clones make up around 14%. This chain links TRBV5-1 with TRBJ1-1; D unclear. The origin of this receptor is a middle-aged man with HIV. The starting material was unsorted PBMCs, obtained 3.2 years before starting antiretroviral therapy. CDR3 in DNA: TGCGCCAGCAGCCAACAAGGGACTGAAGCTTTCTTT. This sequence encodes CASSQQGTEAFF.